What follows describes a single T cell receptor (beta chain). The antigen remains unidentified. Read sequence stops 3 residues before the CDR3 end, and the germline J gene provides the missing end. With 5 bases clipped from V and 5 bases from J, the junction kept 8 bases outside the gene matches. Germline values: CDR1 SGHVS, CDR2 FNYEAQ. This CDR3 is built from 15 residues. The data are from a study of T cells in women clearing cervical HPV infection. Regarding the study as a whole: CIN3+ cases had significantly higher TCR repertoire richness than controls, but evenness did not differ. Cases and controls were distinguished at AUC around 0.87 by richness and V genes.

immunoSEQ multiplex PCR used an average of roughly 1,300 ng genomic DNA. Generated by immunoSEQ multiplex PCR, the TCRdb table keeps only in-frame clones and is missing some. Its table records tens of thousands of clones. Sequenced input: blood buffy coat. This chain joins TRBV7-6 and TRBJ1-5; TRBD1 agrees at 8 bases. The TCR originated in a woman between 18 and 75 years old with a cervical HPV16 infection that either progressed to CIN3+ or cleared (not recorded which). The part of the CDR3 DNA that was read is TGTGCCAGCAGCCCCGGGACAGGCTATGATCAGCCC. This encodes CASSPGTGYDQP. In full, the CDR3 reads CASSPGTGYDQPQHF.